Given below is one T cell receptor (beta chain) in context. This CDR3 is 16 amino acids long. Germline CDR1 and CDR2: SGHNT and YYREEE (reference sequence). V lost 3 bases, J lost 0 bases, and 15 bases lay in between. This record belongs to a study of T cell responses to AZD1222 COVID-19 vaccine. Using immunoSEQ multiplex PCR, the repertoire was profiled, and TCRdb retains in-frame clones only, with some absent. This table holds about 93,000 clones, around 91% found once. The origin of this receptor is an adult who received the AZD1222 COVID-19 vaccine. Sequenced here: peripheral blood, sampled 28 days after the second AZD1222 dose. V gene TRBV5-4 combines with J gene TRBJ1-1; D perhaps matches TRBD1 (6 bases). CDR3 loop: CASSSGGTTMNTEAFF. In DNA, the CDR3 is TGTGCCAGCAGCTCCGGAGGGACAACTATGAACACTGAAGCTTTCTTT.